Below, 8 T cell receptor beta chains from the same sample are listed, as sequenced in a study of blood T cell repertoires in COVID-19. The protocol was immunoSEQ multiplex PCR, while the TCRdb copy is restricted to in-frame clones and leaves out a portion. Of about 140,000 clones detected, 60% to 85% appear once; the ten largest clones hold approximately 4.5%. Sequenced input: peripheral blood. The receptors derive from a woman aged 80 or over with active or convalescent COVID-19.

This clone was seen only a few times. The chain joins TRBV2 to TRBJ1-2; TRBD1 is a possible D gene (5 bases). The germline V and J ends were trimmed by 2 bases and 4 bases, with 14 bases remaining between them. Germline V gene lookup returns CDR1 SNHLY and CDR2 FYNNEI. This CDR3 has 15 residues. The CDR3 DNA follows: TGTGCCAGCAGTGAACCCCAGGGTTCGTTCTATGGCTACACCTTC. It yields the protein CASSEPQGSFYGYTF.

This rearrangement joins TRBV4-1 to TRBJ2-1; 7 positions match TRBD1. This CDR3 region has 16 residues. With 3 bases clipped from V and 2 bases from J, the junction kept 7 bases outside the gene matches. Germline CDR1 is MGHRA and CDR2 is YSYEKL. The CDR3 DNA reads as TGCGCCAGCAGCCAGAAAGGAGACAGGGCCTACAATGAGCAGTTCTTC. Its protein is CASSQKGDRAYNEQFF.

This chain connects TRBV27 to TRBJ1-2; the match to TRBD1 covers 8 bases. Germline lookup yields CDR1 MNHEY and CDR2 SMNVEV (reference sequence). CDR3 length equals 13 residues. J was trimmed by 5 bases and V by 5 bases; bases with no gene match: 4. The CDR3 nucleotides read TGTGCCAGCAGTCCGACAGGGGTTTATGGCTACACCTTC. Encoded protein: CASSPTGVYGYTF.

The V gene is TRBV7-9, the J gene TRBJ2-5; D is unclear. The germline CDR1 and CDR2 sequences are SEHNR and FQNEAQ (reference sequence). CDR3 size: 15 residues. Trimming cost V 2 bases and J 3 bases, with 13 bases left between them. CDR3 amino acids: CASSLTSSQEETQYF. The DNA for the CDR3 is TGTGCCAGCAGCTTAACCTCCTCCCAGGAAGAGACCCAGTACTTC.

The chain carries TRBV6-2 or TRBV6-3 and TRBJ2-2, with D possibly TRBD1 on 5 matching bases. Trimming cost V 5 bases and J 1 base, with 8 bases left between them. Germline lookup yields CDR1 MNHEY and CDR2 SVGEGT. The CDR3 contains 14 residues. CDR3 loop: CASSKTGNTGELFF. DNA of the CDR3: TGTGCCAGCAGTAAAACAGGGAACACCGGGGAGCTGTTTTTT.

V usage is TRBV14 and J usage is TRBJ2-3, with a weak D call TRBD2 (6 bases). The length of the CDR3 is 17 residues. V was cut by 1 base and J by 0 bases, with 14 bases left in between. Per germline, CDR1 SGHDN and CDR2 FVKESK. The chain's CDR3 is CASSQAVGGYSTDTQYF. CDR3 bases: TGTGCCAGCAGCCAAGCCGTTGGGGGGTACAGCACAGATACGCAGTATTTT.

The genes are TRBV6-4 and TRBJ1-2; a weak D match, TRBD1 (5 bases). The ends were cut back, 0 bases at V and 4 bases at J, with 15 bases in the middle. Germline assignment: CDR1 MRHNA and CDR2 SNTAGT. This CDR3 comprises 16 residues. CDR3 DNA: TGTGCCAGCAGTGACTCGAGAAGGGGTAAAGGCTATGGCTACACCTTC. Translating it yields CASSDSRRGKGYGYTF.

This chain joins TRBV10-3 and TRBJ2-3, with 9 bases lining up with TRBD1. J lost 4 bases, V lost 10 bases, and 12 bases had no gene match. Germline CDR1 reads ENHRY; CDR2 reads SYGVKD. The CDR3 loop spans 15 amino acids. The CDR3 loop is CANRPGQGSSDTQYF. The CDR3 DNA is TGTGCCAACCGTCCGGGACAGGGATCGTCAGATACGCAGTATTTT.